This TCR beta chain was found in a study of cytomegalovirus exposure and HLA in healthy donors. The PCR contained 60 Vbeta and 13 Jbeta primers. Data came from immunoSEQ multiplex PCR; TCRdb stores just in-frame clones and leaves some out. The table shows fewer than 110,000 clones, with approximately 79% occurring only once. Concerning this clone itself: Antigen unknown.

The CDR3 has 13 residues. V lost 6 bases, J lost 1 base, and 10 bases lay in between. Germline CDR1 MNHEY, CDR2 SVGAGI. Findings and limits, study-wide: High sensitivity and specificity were reportedly achieved when the classifier diagnosed cytomegalovirus status. In a later analysis, HLA-associated TCR beta chains were more clonally expanded than equally common others.

The source material was PBMCs. This rearrangement joins TRBV6-5 to TRBJ2-7, with D possibly being TRBD2 (5 bases). This TCR was recovered from a man aged 18-30 years in good health and CMV-seronegative. DNA of the CDR3: TGTGCCAGCAGCTTACTAGGATCCTACGAGCAGTACTTC. It specifies CASSLLGSYEQYF.